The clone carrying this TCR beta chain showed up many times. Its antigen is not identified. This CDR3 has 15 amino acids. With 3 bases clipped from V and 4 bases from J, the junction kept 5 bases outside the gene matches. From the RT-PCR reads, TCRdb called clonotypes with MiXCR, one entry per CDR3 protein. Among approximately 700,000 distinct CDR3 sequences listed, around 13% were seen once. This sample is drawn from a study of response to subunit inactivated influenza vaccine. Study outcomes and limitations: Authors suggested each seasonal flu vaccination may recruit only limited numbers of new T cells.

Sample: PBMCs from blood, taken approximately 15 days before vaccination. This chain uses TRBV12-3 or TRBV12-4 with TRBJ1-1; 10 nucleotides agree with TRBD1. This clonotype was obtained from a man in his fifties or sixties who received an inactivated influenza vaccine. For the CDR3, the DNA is TGTGCCAGCAGTTTCGGGGACAGGGGAGCCACTGAAGCTTTCTTT. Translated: CASSFGDRGATEAFF.